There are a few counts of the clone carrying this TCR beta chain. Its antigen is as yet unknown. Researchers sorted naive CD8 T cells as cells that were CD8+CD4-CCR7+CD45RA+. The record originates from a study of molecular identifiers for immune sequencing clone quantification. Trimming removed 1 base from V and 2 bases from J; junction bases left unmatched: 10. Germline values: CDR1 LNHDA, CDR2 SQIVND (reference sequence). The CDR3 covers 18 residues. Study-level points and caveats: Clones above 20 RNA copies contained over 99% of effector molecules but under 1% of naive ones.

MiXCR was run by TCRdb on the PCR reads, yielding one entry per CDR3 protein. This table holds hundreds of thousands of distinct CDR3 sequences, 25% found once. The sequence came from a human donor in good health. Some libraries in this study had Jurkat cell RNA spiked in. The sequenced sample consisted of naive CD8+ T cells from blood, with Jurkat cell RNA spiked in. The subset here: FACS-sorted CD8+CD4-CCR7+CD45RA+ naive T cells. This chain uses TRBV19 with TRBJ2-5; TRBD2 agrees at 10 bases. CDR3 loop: CASSIGPRTSGAQETQYF. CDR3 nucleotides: TGTGCCAGTAGTATAGGTCCCCGGACTAGCGGAGCGCAAGAGACCCAGTACTTC.